One and the same sample provided the 2 T cell receptor beta chains below, sequenced in a study of blood T cell repertoires in COVID-19. TCRdb's table, derived via immunoSEQ multiplex PCR, lists solely in-frame clones and lacks some. The table lists about 130,000 clones, 75% to 85% of them singletons. Sequenced input: peripheral blood. The receptor source for this set is a woman aged 70-85 years with COVID-19, enrolled during active disease.

The V and J genes are TRBV30 and TRBJ1-3; no reliable D call. V was shortened by 4 bases and J by 4 bases, with 5 bases between the two germline ends. The CDR3 is 11 residues long. CDR1 and CDR2 from the germline V gene are GTSNPN and SVGIG (reference sequence). CDR3 in amino acids: CAWTGGNTIYF. DNA for the CDR3: TGTGCCTGGACAGGAGGAAACACCATATATTTT.

The V gene is TRBV14, the J gene TRBJ1-4, with 8 bases aligning to TRBD1. CDR1 is SGHDN and CDR2 is FVKESK in the germline V gene. The junction had 4 bases not matched to a gene; V was cut back by 4 bases and J by 6 bases. CDR3 length: 14 amino acids. CDR3 region: CASSPRTGYEKLFF. The CDR3 DNA follows: TGTGCCAGCAGCCCAAGGACAGGGTATGAAAAACTGTTTTTT.